What follows are 28 T cell receptor beta chains derived from one specimen sequenced in a study of blood T cell repertoires in COVID-19. Here immunoSEQ multiplex PCR was the method, and the copy in TCRdb shows in-frame clones only, minus some. The top ten hold 3.5% to 4.5% of the sample, which has approximately 290,000 clones, roughly 85% seen once. Sequencing was performed on PBMCs or T cells enriched from blood (not recorded which). The receptor source for this set is a woman aged 25 to 39 who had recovered from COVID-19.

The rearrangement joins TRBV19 to TRBJ1-1, with a possible D match to TRBD1 (6 bases). V lost 0 bases and J 1 base, leaving 12 bases between the germline ends. CDR3 length equals 16 residues. Germline V gene sequence: CDR1 LNHDA, CDR2 SQIVND (reference sequence). The DNA of the CDR3 is TGTGCCAGTAGTATAGACACAGGACAGAGGAACACTGAAGCTTTCTTT. It encodes CASSIDTGQRNTEAFF.

The gene calls are TRBV2 and TRBJ1-2; D not resolved. The length of the CDR3 is 11 residues. The V and J ends lost 5 bases and 3 bases respectively, with 4 bases between them. Germline assignment: CDR1 SNHLY and CDR2 FYNNEI. The CDR3 is CASSSDYGYTF. The CDR3 nucleotides are TGTGCCAGCAGTTCAGACTATGGCTACACCTTC.

This chain connects TRBV7-9 to TRBJ2-1, with 11 bases aligning to TRBD2. V lost 3 bases to trimming and J lost 5 bases; unmatched junction nucleotides: 3. The CDR3 contains 15 residues. Germline V lookup: CDR1 SEHNR, CDR2 FQNEAQ (reference sequence). The CDR3 region is CASSFLAGGDNEQFF. Written as DNA, the CDR3 is TGTGCCAGCAGCTTTCTAGCGGGAGGAGACAATGAGCAGTTCTTC.

The chain uses TRBV4-1 and TRBJ1-1; 7 bases match TRBD1. V shed 5 bases and J 2 bases; nucleotides not matched to a gene: 11. This CDR3 has 16 amino acids. The V gene's germline CDR1 is MGHRA and CDR2 YSYEKL. DNA for the CDR3: TGCGCCAGCAGCTCAACCACAGGGGCGTTAAACACTGAAGCTTTCTTT. Translation: CASSSTTGALNTEAFF.

The rearrangement uses TRBV3-1 (or the pseudogene TRBV3-2) and TRBJ2-1, with D possibly being TRBD1 (5 bases). The CDR3 has 12 amino acids. V lost 3 bases, J lost 9 bases, and 9 bases lay in between. Looked up from germline, CDR1 is LGHDT and CDR2 is YNNKEL (reference sequence). CDR3 DNA: TGTGCCAGCAGCCAGGGGCGCGGTGAGCAGTTCTTC. This translates into CASSQGRGEQFF.

The rearrangement joins TRBV30 to TRBJ1-6; D is ambiguous. The CDR3 runs 16 residues. Trimming cost V 0 bases and J 7 bases, with 16 bases left between them. Germline CDR1 is GTSNPN and CDR2 is SVGIG (reference sequence). The CDR3 is CAWSVGRWAKNSPLHF. DNA for the CDR3: TGTGCCTGGAGTGTTGGAAGGTGGGCGAAGAATTCACCCCTCCACTTT.

This sequence joins TRBV28 and TRBJ2-7; D is perhaps TRBD1 (6 bases). The V end lost 5 bases, the J end lost 3 bases, and 17 bases lay between the germline ends. CDR1 is MDHEN and CDR2 is SYDVKM in the germline V gene. The length of the CDR3 is 15 residues. This chain's CDR3 is CASSPPGTNIYEQYF. CDR3 DNA: TGTGCCAGCAGTCCCCCCGGGACAAACATCTACGAGCAGTACTTC. Full variable domain (rest looked up from reference TRBV28 and TRBJ2-7): DVKVTQSSRYLVKRTGEKVFLECVQDMDHENMFWYRQDPGLGLRLIYFSYDVKMKEKGDIPEGYSVSREKKERFSLILESASTNQTSMYLCASSPPGTNIYEQYFGPGTRLTVT.

This chain connects TRBV11-2 to TRBJ2-3; 8 bases are a match to TRBD2. The CDR3 loop spans 15 amino acids. After removal of 5 bases from V and 1 base from J, the junction contained 5 bases not matched to a gene. From germline, CDR1 is SGHAT and CDR2 FQNNGV. The CDR3 loop reads CASSPDSGGTDTQYF. DNA for the CDR3: TGTGCCAGCAGCCCTGATAGCGGGGGCACAGATACGCAGTATTTT.

The chain employs TRBV2 and TRBJ1-5; TRBD1 matches 9 bases. The CDR3 runs 13 residues. The germline gives CDR1 SNHLY, CDR2 FYNNEI. V gave up 6 bases and J gave up 6 bases; unmatched junction bases: 3. CDR3 in amino acids: CASRGQGGQPQHF. The CDR3 region has the DNA TGTGCCAGCAGGGGACAGGGAGGTCAGCCCCAGCATTTT.

This chain connects TRBV4-2 to TRBJ2-3; maybe TRBD2 (5 bases). The CDR3 runs to 16 residues. V lost 1 base and J lost 2, with 13 bases in between. Germline CDR1 and CDR2: LGHNA and YNFKEQ. The CDR3 DNA reads as TGTGCCAGCAGCCAAGGAACCTCGGGATTCACAGATACGCAGTATTTT. Translated: CASSQGTSGFTDTQYF.

This clone was seen a single time. In DNA, the CDR3 is TGTGCCAGTAGTATGGGGGGGCGGACGACCCAGTACTTC. Protein: CASSMGGRTTQYF. The gene calls are TRBV19 and TRBJ2-5, with D possibly matching TRBD2 (7 bases). With 3 bases removed from V and 7 bases from J, the gap between germline ends came to 12 bases. The CDR3 is made up of 13 amino acids. Germline loops: CDR1 LNHDA, CDR2 SQIVND (reference sequence).

The chain employs TRBV28 and TRBJ1-1; D is perhaps TRBD1 (6 bases). The CDR3 sequence is 15 residues long. The V and J ends lost 7 bases and 0 bases respectively, with 15 bases between them. The germline V gene encodes CDR1 MDHEN and CDR2 SYDVKM. Written as DNA, the CDR3 is TGTGCCAGCATTTCATTTGACAGGCTGAACACTGAAGCTTTCTTT. It yields the protein CASISFDRLNTEAFF. Full variable domain (outside the CDR3, taken from reference TRBV28 and TRBJ1-1): DVKVTQSSRYLVKRTGEKVFLECVQDMDHENMFWYRQDPGLGLRLIYFSYDVKMKEKGDIPEGYSVSREKKERFSLILESASTNQTSMYLCASISFDRLNTEAFFGQGTRLTVV.

The J gene is TRBJ2-7, the V gene TRBV28, with 13 bases lining up with TRBD2. The CDR3 is 14 residues long. The V and J ends lost 4 bases and 7 bases, in that order; junction bases with no gene match: 4. CDR1 is MDHEN and CDR2 is SYDVKM in the germline V gene. The CDR3 loop is CASSSRLAGGEQYF. In DNA, the CDR3 is TGTGCCAGCAGTTCCCGACTAGCGGGAGGTGAGCAGTACTTC.

This clone was counted once. This chain joins TRBV12-3 or TRBV12-4 and TRBJ1-1; D uncertain. The CDR3 has 12 residues. V lost 8 bases and J lost 4, with 11 bases in between. The CDR3 nucleotides read TGTGCCAGCGGCTTCGCAATCACTGAAGCTTTCTTT. Translated: CASGFAITEAFF.

V and J are TRBV19 and TRBJ1-2; D might be TRBD1 (6 bases). The CDR3 spans 15 residues. The germline CDR1 and CDR2 sequences are LNHDA and SQIVND (reference sequence). Trimming shortened V by 3 bases and J by 3 bases, and 14 bases separated the two germline ends. The CDR3 DNA reads TGTGCCAGTAGTATCCACAGGGTATTGGACTATGGCTACACCTTC. Translation: CASSIHRVLDYGYTF.

The chain uses TRBV10-3 and TRBJ1-6, with D possibly TRBD1 on 5 matching bases. Germline lookup yields CDR1 ENHRY and CDR2 SYGVKD. The CDR3 length is 15 residues. V was clipped by 4 bases and J by 10 bases, with 17 bases between them. The CDR3 coding sequence is TGTGCCATCAGTGGAACAGGCGCACTATTGTCACCCCTCCACTTT. Residues: CAISGTGALLSPLHF.

The chain links TRBV15 to TRBJ1-5; TRBD1 matches at 9 bases. V was pared by 6 bases and J by 4 bases, with 7 bases of the junction left unmatched. Germline V gives CDR1 LNHNV, CDR2 YYDKDF (reference sequence). The CDR3 is 15 residues long. The CDR3 bases are TGTGCCACCAGATTTGACAGGGGGTTAAATCAGCCCCAGCATTTT. This sequence encodes CATRFDRGLNQPQHF.

This chain links TRBV25-1 with TRBJ2-6; perhaps TRBD1 as D (6 bases). Germline CDR1 is MGHDK and CDR2 is SYGVNS. V lost 1 base and J lost 1, with 14 bases in between. The length of the CDR3 is 18 residues. In DNA, the CDR3 is TGTGCCAGCAGTGAATGGTCAGGGGATGAGTCTGGGGCCAACGTCCTGACTTTC. Residues: CASSEWSGDESGANVLTF.

The chain carries TRBV30 and TRBJ1-5; D is possibly TRBD1 (5 bases). Germline CDR1 GTSNPN, CDR2 SVGIG (reference sequence). The V and J ends lost 5 bases and 4 bases respectively, with 12 bases between them. CDR3 length equals 13 residues. The CDR3 is CAWRLSGNQPQHF. The CDR3 DNA follows: TGTGCCTGGCGATTATCAGGGAATCAGCCCCAGCATTTT.

This clone was seen a few times. The J gene is TRBJ1-5, the V gene TRBV6-1; the D gene is possibly TRBD1 (5 bases). Trimming removed 4 bases from V and 0 bases from J, with 19 bases in between. Germline loops: CDR1 MNHNS, CDR2 SASEGT. The CDR3 loop spans 18 amino acids. This chain's CDR3 is CASSGGVGRHYSNQPQHF. In nucleotides, the CDR3 is TGTGCCAGCAGTGGGGGGGTGGGCAGGCATTATAGCAATCAGCCCCAGCATTTT.

The chain carries TRBV6-4 and TRBJ1-2; possible D gene TRBD1, 5 bases. Deletions cut 3 bases from V and 8 bases from J, with 16 bases between. Germline V lookup: CDR1 MRHNA, CDR2 SNTAGT. The CDR3 length is 14 residues. The CDR3 is CASSEISGVGGYTF. In DNA, the CDR3 is TGTGCCAGCAGTGAGATCTCGGGGGTTGGCGGCTACACCTTC.

The table lists this clone with a count of one. The rearrangement joins TRBV15 to TRBJ1-2, with 7 bases matching TRBD1. The ends lost 2 bases at V and 2 bases at J; junction bases unmatched: 8. The CDR3 is made up of 16 amino acids. Germline V lookup: CDR1 LNHNV, CDR2 YYDKDF (reference sequence). The DNA for the CDR3 is TGTGCCACCAGCAGATCCCAGGGGGGCTTGAACTATGGCTACACCTTC. Translated, it gives CATSRSQGGLNYGYTF.

This chain uses TRBV7-8 with TRBJ1-3; 7 nucleotides align to TRBD1. The CDR3 runs 18 residues. Germline CDR1 is SGHVS and CDR2 is FQNEAQ. V shed 2 bases, J shed 0 bases, and the junction held 10 bases outside the gene matches. Here the CDR3 DNA reads TGTGCCAGCAGCTTACGGGGACAGACCTTAGTCTCTGGAAACACCATATATTTT. This translates into CASSLRGQTLVSGNTIYF.

The gene calls are TRBV27 and TRBJ1-4; tentative D call: TRBD1 (6 bases). Germline CDR1 MNHEY, CDR2 SMNVEV (reference sequence). The CDR3 length is 15 residues. The ends were cut back, 5 bases at V and 7 bases at J, with 17 bases in the middle. The CDR3 DNA sequence: TGTGCCAGCAGTCCACACAGGGCCGGAGGTGAAAAACTGTTTTTT. It codes for CASSPHRAGGEKLFF.

This clone was seen only a few times. The chain joins TRBV9 to TRBJ2-7; 7 nucleotides align to TRBD2. CDR1 is SGDLS, CDR2 YYNGEE, per germline. The V and J ends lost 0 bases and 7 bases, in that order; junction bases with no gene match: 16. The CDR3 length is 17 residues. In DNA form, the CDR3 reads TGTGCCAGCAGCGTAGACCTTAGAGCGGGGCCCAGCGGAGAGCAGTACTTC. It yields the protein CASSVDLRAGPSGEQYF.

V is TRBV5-1 and J is TRBJ2-4; 9 bases agree with TRBD2. Unmatched junction bases numbered 10, after V lost 0 bases and J lost 0 bases. Germline values: CDR1 SGHRS, CDR2 YFSETQ. CDR3 length: 19 residues. CDR3 bases: TGCGCCAGCAGCTTGGGTAGCGGGGGCGAAGTACTAGCCAAAAACATTCAGTACTTC. This sequence encodes CASSLGSGGEVLAKNIQYF.

The V gene is TRBV4-1, the J gene TRBJ2-1, with D possibly being TRBD2 (6 bases). Germline V gene data show CDR1 as MGHRA and CDR2 as YSYEKL. There are 15 residues in the CDR3. V lost 2 bases to trimming and J lost 0 bases, with 8 bases between them. In nucleotides, the CDR3 is TGCGCCAGCAGCCAACGCGGGAACTCCTACAATGAGCAGTTCTTC. Its translation: CASSQRGNSYNEQFF.

The J gene is TRBJ1-2, the V gene TRBV23-1; TRBD1 agrees at 7 bases. TRBV23-1 is labeled an ORF, and its function is uncertain. Unmatched junction bases numbered 18, after V lost 3 bases and J lost 8 bases. The CDR3 contains 17 residues. The CDR3 reads CASSHRQGQNGVGGYTF. CDR3 nucleotide sequence: TGCGCCAGCAGTCATAGACAGGGTCAGAACGGGGTGGGCGGCTACACCTTC.